Sequencing of this TCR beta chain was carried out in a study of blood T cells in healthy people across ages (dated by TCRdb to the mid-2010s). Regarding the complete study: In model experiments, roughly one uniquely barcoded TCR beta cDNA molecule per two T cells was captured by template switching. The donors were divided into four age groups: young (average approximately 17 years), middle-aged (about 39), aged (about 60) and long-lived (roughly 86). For two donors (one aged 18 to 29 and one aged 80 or older), the study analyzed two additional independent replicas of 1 million unique cDNA reads from the same blood draw. Using deep sequencing normalized with unique cDNA molecular identifiers, the study measured how TCR beta repertoire diversity changes with age. To avoid experimental bias, donors of different ages were randomly spread across the sequencing lanes.

Preparation of the library involved 5' RACE. Sequencing instrument: Illumina HiSeq 2500. A second roughly 6 to 11 cycle PCR used a sample-barcoded 5' primer and a J-beta primer mix. Each TCR beta cDNA molecule received a unique molecular identifier from a template-switch 5' adaptor carrying 12 random nucleotides. Each sample yielded at least 2.5 million CDR3-containing paired-end reads. The Mint cDNA synthesis kit, primed by a TRBC-specific oligonucleotide, was used to synthesize first-strand cDNA from all RNA. Following uracil-DNA glycosylase treatment, a first 18-cycle PCR with universal primers M1SS and BC2_uni_R was performed on all cDNA. The original methods were these. For normalization, 1 million high-quality reads were randomly selected from each sample, with every read carrying a distinct molecular identifier. Reads sharing molecular identifiers were discarded rather than binned into consensus sequences. MiTCR, run with a Q25 quality threshold and the strictest error-elimination algorithm, handled CDR3 identification, clonotype clustering and error correction. A nonparametric unseen species model with Euler transformation was used to estimate lower-bound total TCR beta diversity. TCRdb's own reprocessing of the public reads used fastp at Q25 and MiXCR and kept productive beta chains. Rows are combined by CDR3 protein, so each entry shows the most common genes and DNA. What appears here as the V and J calls and clone size reflects TCRdb's work, not the paper's. This sample gives just over 800,000 distinct CDR3 sequences in total; approximately 59% of them show up just once. Around a quarter of the sample goes to the ten largest clones.

Paper-wide results and their limitations: Compared with the aged group, the long-lived group had more naive CD4+ T cells, fewer expanded clones and increased TCR diversity, a pattern suggesting age selection. Estimates of total diversity based on one million sequenced T cells were regarded as lower bounds and as underestimates. Because profiling used bulk unsorted PBMCs, naive and antigen-experienced compartments could not be compared conclusively. Observed TCR beta diversity per million T cells fell roughly linearly with age, and a significant reduction was already apparent by age around 40. Because the CMV infection status of the donors was unknown, age-related changes in expanded clonotypes may potentially have been confounded. There was a strong correlation between observed TCR beta diversity and the percentage of naive T cells measured by flow cytometry.

From its cysteine to its phenylalanine, the CDR3 spans 14 amino acids. Left in the record is the CDR3 DNA by itself, 42 bases read in frame from the first base. V is pared back by 2 bases and J by 7 bases, with 12 bases lying between the germline termini. As encoded in the germline V gene, CDR1 is SNHLY while CDR2 is FYNNEI. Note on this clonotype: No antigen is known for it. Base qualities are not recorded, but no much larger clone differs from it by a single base.

The donors were roughly 38 Caucasian individuals from Russia, aged roughly 6 to 100 years, who were systemically healthy. About 10 milliliters of peripheral blood were drawn from each donor into EDTA-treated Vacutainer tubes. Ficoll-Paque density-gradient centrifugation was used to isolate PBMCs, with at least 6.5 million per sample. Trizol reagent was used to extract total RNA from the PBMCs, yielding at least 5 micrograms per sample. The percentages of naive CD45RAhigh/CD27high T cells were determined by flow cytometry on a PBMC aliquot from every donor. The TCR sequence derives from a man aged 30 to 39 in good health. The chain is made from TRBV2 and TRBJ1-5; no D segment can be confidently identified. The sequenced sample consisted of blood. CDR3 loop: CASSEKANRQPQHF. The DNA sequence is TGTGCCAGCAGTGAAAAGGCGAACCGGCAGCCCCAGCATTTT.